These 19 T cell receptor beta chains came from one sample sequenced in a study of CD8 T cells in ankylosing spondylitis. TCRdb redid the calling of the 5' RACE reads with MiXCR, one entry per CDR3 protein. The repertoire has around 40,000 distinct CDR3 sequences, roughly 2.5% of them found once; the top ten carry roughly 4.4%. Material: blood, either unsorted or a sorted T cell fraction (not recorded which). The receptors were sampled from a male donor with ankylosing spondylitis or in good health (not recorded which).

As concerns this clonotype: This could be a read error, since a much larger clone is one nucleotide away. The CDR3 nucleotides read TGTGCCAGCAGCGGGACTAGCGGGCAAGAGACCCAGAACTTC. This encodes CASSGTSGQETQNF. The J gene is TRBJ2-5, the V gene TRBV9, with 11 positions matching TRBD2. Germline V gene lookup returns CDR1 SGDLS and CDR2 YYNGEE. The CDR3 runs to 14 residues. The whole variable domain, remainder taken from reference TRBV9 and TRBJ2-5, is DSGVTQTPKHLITATGQRVTLRCSPRSGDLSVYWYQQSLDQGLQFLIQYYNGEERAKGNILERFSAQQFPDLHSELNLSSLELGDSALYFCASSGTSGQETQNFGPGTRLLVL.

This clonotype was seen at least ten times. The chain links TRBV9 to TRBJ2-3, with D perhaps being TRBD1 or TRBD2 (5 bases each). With 2 bases removed from V and 2 bases from J, the gap between germline ends came to 12 bases. Germline V gives CDR1 SGDLS, CDR2 YYNGEE. This CDR3 is 15 amino acids long. In DNA form, the CDR3 reads TGTGCCAGCAGCGTTGGACCGGGGCCCACAGATACGCAGTATTTT. This sequence encodes CASSVGPGPTDTQYF. Full variable domain (outside the CDR3, taken from reference TRBV9 and TRBJ2-3): DSGVTQTPKHLITATGQRVTLRCSPRSGDLSVYWYQQSLDQGLQFLIQYYNGEERAKGNILERFSAQQFPDLHSELNLSSLELGDSALYFCASSVGPGPTDTQYFGPGTRLTVL.

This clonotype was seen repeatedly, ten times or more. The chain joins TRBV9 to TRBJ2-3; the match to TRBD1 covers 12 bases. CDR3 length: 14 amino acids. The V and J ends lost 3 bases and 5 bases, in that order; junction bases with no gene match: 1. Germline V CDR1 and CDR2: SGDLS, YYNGEE. CDR3 sequence (DNA): TGTGCCAGCAGCGGGGACAGGGGGCGAGATACGCAGTATTTT. Translation: CASSGDRGRDTQYF.

In this sample, this clonotype turned up many times. The J gene is TRBJ2-1, the V gene TRBV9; D is possibly TRBD2 (6 bases). There are 14 residues in the CDR3. The germline V gene has CDR1 SGDLS and CDR2 YYNGEE. Trimming took off 0 bases at V and 12 bases at J, with 16 bases between the two ends. The CDR3, as DNA: TGTGCCAGCAGCGTAGGGGCACGGGAGTGGGGGCAGTTCTTC. Translating gives CASSVGAREWGQFF.

This clonotype was detected many times. The V and J genes are TRBV9 and TRBJ2-7; the match to TRBD2 covers 7 bases. This CDR3 contains 15 residues. Germline loops: CDR1 SGDLS, CDR2 YYNGEE. J was trimmed by 4 bases and V by 4 bases; bases with no gene match: 11. The CDR3 protein is CASSPGEGFVYEQYF. The CDR3, as DNA: TGTGCCAGCAGCCCCGGGGAGGGTTTTGTATACGAGCAGTACTTC.

In its sample, this clonotype was seen many times. The genes are TRBV9 and TRBJ2-5; 15 bases are a match to TRBD2. The ends lost 3 bases at V and 5 bases at J; junction bases unmatched: 5. The germline V gene has CDR1 SGDLS and CDR2 YYNGEE. The CDR3 extends over 16 amino acids. As DNA, the CDR3 is TGTGCCAGCAGCGGGGGACTAGCGGGAGGATTGGAGACCCAGTACTTC. It encodes CASSGGLAGGLETQYF. The variable domain in full, completed from reference TRBV9 and TRBJ2-5, reads DSGVTQTPKHLITATGQRVTLRCSPRSGDLSVYWYQQSLDQGLQFLIQYYNGEERAKGNILERFSAQQFPDLHSELNLSSLELGDSALYFCASSGGLAGGLETQYFGPGTRLLVL.

This clonotype was counted ten times or more. V and J are TRBV9 and TRBJ2-4; TRBD2 agrees at 7 bases. From germline, CDR1 is SGDLS and CDR2 YYNGEE. The CDR3 is made up of 13 amino acids. Trimming took 0 bases from V and 9 from J; bases not matched to a gene: 3. The CDR3 region is CASSVEASGIQYF. In DNA form, the CDR3 reads TGTGCCAGCAGCGTAGAGGCTAGCGGCATTCAGTACTTC.

This clonotype was seen ten or more times. The chain couples TRBV9 to TRBJ1-4; 9 bases map to TRBD1. With 4 bases clipped from V and 8 bases from J, the junction kept 9 bases outside the gene matches. Germline assignment: CDR1 SGDLS and CDR2 YYNGEE. CDR3 length: 15 amino acids. The CDR3 sequence is CASSLQTGGSEKLFF. CDR3 nucleotide sequence: TGTGCCAGCAGCCTCCAGACAGGGGGTTCGGAAAAACTGTTTTTT.

For this clonotype: A single base separates this from a much larger clone, so it may be a read error. The chain is built from TRBV9 and TRBJ2-3; D perhaps matches TRBD2 (5 bases). CDR1 is SGDLS and CDR2 is YYNGEE in the germline V gene. This CDR3 has 15 amino acids. The CDR3 sequence: CASSVEDWATDAQYF. CDR3 nucleotides: TGTGCCAGCAGCGTAGAGGACTGGGCCACAGATGCGCAGTATTTT.

This clonotype occurred many times. J is TRBJ2-5 and V is TRBV9; a possible D gene is TRBD1 (6 bases). Germline loops: CDR1 SGDLS, CDR2 YYNGEE. V lost 3 bases and J lost 2, with 14 bases in between. The CDR3 is made up of 15 amino acids. CDR3 DNA sequence: TGTGCCAGCAGCGGGGCAGGGGTCGGGCAAGAGACCCAGTACTTC. This codes for CASSGAGVGQETQYF.

The table lists this clonotype with many counts. The chain is built from TRBV9 and TRBJ2-5, with 11 positions matching TRBD2. Germline V gene lookup returns CDR1 SGDLS and CDR2 YYNGEE. V lost 4 bases to trimming and J lost 5 bases; unmatched junction nucleotides: 10. CDR3 length equals 16 residues. In DNA, the CDR3 is TGTGCCAGCAGCTCTCCCGGGACTAGCGGTGGGGAGACCCAGTACTTC. This gives the protein CASSSPGTSGGETQYF.

The table lists this clonotype with many counts. The chain joins TRBV9 to TRBJ1-5, with a weak D call TRBD1 (5 bases). CDR1 and CDR2 (germline): SGDLS, YYNGEE. Trimming cost V 0 bases and J 3 bases, with 10 bases left between them. The CDR3 extends over 15 amino acids. The CDR3 DNA is TGTGCCAGCAGCGTAGATACAGGACTCAATCAGCCCCAGCATTTT. Translation: CASSVDTGLNQPQHF.

This clonotype appeared many times. This chain joins TRBV9 and TRBJ2-1; D is ambiguous. CDR3 length equals 13 residues. Germline values: CDR1 SGDLS, CDR2 YYNGEE. V was clipped by 4 bases and J by 8 bases, with 13 bases between them. CDR3 amino acids: CASSSSPEDEQFF. The CDR3 DNA reads TGTGCCAGCAGCTCAAGTCCCGAGGATGAGCAGTTCTTC.

This clonotype appeared many times. The chain has TRBV9 and TRBJ2-1; D is uncertain. Trimming removed 2 bases at V and 5 bases at J, with 11 bases between. The CDR3 extends over 14 amino acids. CDR1 is SGDLS, CDR2 YYNGEE, per germline. The CDR3, as DNA: TGTGCCAGCAGCGTGTACGGCGCCCACAATGAGCAGTTCTTC. Translated: CASSVYGAHNEQFF.

This clonotype was observed many times. V usage is TRBV9 and J usage is TRBJ2-2; 7 bases are shared with TRBD2. The CDR3 covers 14 residues. The V segment lost 4 bases and the J segment 4 bases; nucleotides outside the gene matches: 4. Germline loops: CDR1 SGDLS, CDR2 YYNGEE. The CDR3 spells CASSPAGFTGELFF. CDR3 coding DNA: TGTGCCAGCAGCCCAGCGGGGTTCACCGGGGAGCTGTTTTTT.

This clonotype occurred many times. J is TRBJ2-7 and V is TRBV9; D is undetermined. This CDR3 is 13 amino acids long. With 0 bases removed from V and 2 bases from J, the gap between germline ends came to 6 bases. Germline V lookup: CDR1 SGDLS, CDR2 YYNGEE. The CDR3 region is CASSVDQTYEQYF. The CDR3 coding sequence is TGTGCCAGCAGCGTAGACCAAACCTACGAGCAGTACTTC.

This clonotype was picked up many times. The chain recombines TRBV9 with TRBJ2-5, with 14 bases lining up with TRBD2. Germline CDR1 reads SGDLS; CDR2 reads YYNGEE. With V trimmed by 4 bases and J by 3 bases, 5 bases remained unmatched. The CDR3 loop spans 16 amino acids. In nucleotides, the CDR3 is TGTGCCAGCAGCCCGACGGGACTAGCGGGAGAAGAGACCCAGTACTTC. Protein sequence: CASSPTGLAGEETQYF. Supplemented by reference TRBV9 and TRBJ2-5, the full variable domain reads DSGVTQTPKHLITATGQRVTLRCSPRSGDLSVYWYQQSLDQGLQFLIQYYNGEERAKGNILERFSAQQFPDLHSELNLSSLELGDSALYFCASSPTGLAGEETQYFGPGTRLLVL.

This clonotype was picked up many times. The J gene is TRBJ2-1, the V gene TRBV9, with 7 bases aligning to TRBD2. Germline trimming cut 0 bases from V and 9 bases from J; bases unmatched to any gene: 9. Germline CDR1 and CDR2: SGDLS and YYNGEE. CDR3 length: 15 residues. The CDR3 reads CASSVGAGLSPEQFF. As DNA, the CDR3 is TGTGCCAGCAGCGTAGGAGCGGGACTAAGCCCTGAGCAGTTCTTC.

This clonotype was seen repeatedly, ten times or more. This chain links TRBV9 with TRBJ2-1; 7 positions match TRBD2. This CDR3 is 15 amino acids long. The V gene's germline CDR1 is SGDLS and CDR2 YYNGEE. V trimming: 0 bases; J trimming: 7 bases; junction bases outside the gene matches: 7. The CDR3 DNA sequence: TGTGCCAGCAGCGTAGGTCCAGCGGGAAGGAATGAGCAGTTCTTC. Translation gives CASSVGPAGRNEQFF.